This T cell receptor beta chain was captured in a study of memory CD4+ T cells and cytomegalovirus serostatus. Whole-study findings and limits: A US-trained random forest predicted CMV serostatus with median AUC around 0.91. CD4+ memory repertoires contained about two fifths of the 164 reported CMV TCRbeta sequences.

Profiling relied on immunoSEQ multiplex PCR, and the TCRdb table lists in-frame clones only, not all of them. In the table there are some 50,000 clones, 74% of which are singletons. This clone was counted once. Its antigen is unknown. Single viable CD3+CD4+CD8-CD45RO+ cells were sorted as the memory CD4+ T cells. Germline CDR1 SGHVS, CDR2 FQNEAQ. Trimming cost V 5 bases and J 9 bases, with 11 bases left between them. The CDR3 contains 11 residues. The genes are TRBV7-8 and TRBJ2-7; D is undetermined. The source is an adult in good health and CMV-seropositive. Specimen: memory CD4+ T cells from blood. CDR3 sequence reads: CASSLQTVQYF. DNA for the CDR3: TGTGCCAGCAGCCTCCAGACCGTGCAGTACTTC.